Listed here is a single T cell receptor beta chain. Its antigen is undetermined. The CDR3 contains 13 residues. Germline V gene lookup returns CDR1 MNHEY and CDR2 SVGAGI. J was trimmed by 4 bases and V by 5 bases; bases with no gene match: 4. This sample stems from a study of radiotherapy plus CTLA-4 blockade in lung cancer. At the level of the study: Patients showed objective responses in 18% of cases, and disease control was achieved by around 30%.

TCRdb's copy holds only in-frame clones and misses some; the assay was immunoSEQ multiplex PCR. Here the sample spans fewer than 65,000 clones, roughly 79% being singletons. Study conclusions and caveats: The authors reported that early blood T cell clone dynamics, with interferon-beta, best predicted response. Following radiotherapy plus ipilimumab, tumor-derived TCR clones expanded in the blood.

The chain combines TRBV6-5 with TRBJ1-2; 7 bases map to TRBD1. This specimen consisted of peripheral blood, obtained from a patient treated with radiotherapy plus ipilimumab. This sequence was found in a human donor with non-small cell lung cancer whose response to radiotherapy plus ipilimumab could not be evaluated. DNA for the CDR3: TGTGCCAGCAGTGCGGACAGGCGCTATGGCTACACCTTC. This sequence encodes CASSADRRYGYTF.